The text below deals with one T cell receptor (beta chain). No base quality information exists; no much larger clone differs at one position. Taken with the paper, the label for time point translates to: cells obtained before transplantation from donor or recipient. Mixed lymphocyte reactions plated approximately 200,000 CFSE-labeled pre-transplant responders with approximately 200,000 irradiated violet-dye-labeled stimulators and were cultured for 6 days. After the mixed lymphocyte reaction, proliferating CD3+CD4+CFSE-low and CD3+CD8+CFSE-low responder cells were FACS-sorted on a BD Influx sorter. To prepare the library, the immunoSEQ multiplex PCR assay was applied. For most patients, genomic DNA was isolated with the Qiagen DNeasy Blood and Tissue Kit and shipped frozen to Adaptive Biotechnologies for TCR sequencing. High-throughput TCR-beta CDR3 sequencing of genomic DNA from most patients was performed by Adaptive Biotechnologies. The paper's data handling went like this. Adaptive's ImmunoSEQ software was the source of the TCR sequencing data for fewer than 20 patients, while a few other patients were processed with MiXCR and VDJtools. To correct CD4 versus CD8 sorting errors, any sequence found in both subsets at a frequency ratio below 5:1 was removed. CDR3 nucleotide sequences shared by donor and recipient were removed because the origin of these sequences could not be assigned. Alloreactive clones required at least 2-fold expansion over unstimulated cells and minimum CFSE-low frequency of 0.002% (template counts) or 0.001% (read counts). Clones were considered mappable if detected in sequenced pre-transplant spleen, lymph node, or MLR CFSE-low populations of the donor or recipient. The cumulative frequency of alloreactive clones was calculated as a percentage of all sequences, weighted by copy number. TCRdb re-hosts the immuneACCESS table, in-frame sequences only. Its copies lack some clones; in the studies checked, an unresolved V gene accounts for under half of them, and the cause for the rest is not known. That table furnishes V, J and clone size, whereas the DNA furnished D and trimming. The sample profile shows about 15,000 clones; roughly 28% of them were found once. The ten largest clonotypes hold less than 5% of the sample.

V trim: 2 bases; J trim: 2 bases; unmatched bases: 4. The germline V gene yields MDHEN for CDR1 and SYDVKM for CDR2. Spanning cysteine to phenylalanine, the CDR3 consists of 15 amino acids. Here the CDR3 DNA is all that survives: 45 bases in frame from base 1. The data derive from a study of graft-versus-host responses after intestinal transplantation (dated by TCRdb to 2020 to 2023). Turning to the overall study: Recipients received multivisceral, liver-intestinal, or isolated intestinal transplants. The cohort enrolled approximately 24 intestinal transplant recipients including one retransplant, and a few patients lacking pretransplant specimens were excluded. Donor T cell macrochimerism was defined as a peak of at least 4% donor T cells among recipient peripheral blood mononuclear cells. Bulk TCR-beta CDR3 sequencing was used to track graft-versus-host and host-versus-graft alloreactive T cell clones in the graft, circulation and bone marrow after intestinal transplantation. Every recipient was given anti-thymocyte globulin induction, then maintenance tacrolimus and steroids for roughly three years. Instead of going to the commercial service, samples from a few later patients were sequenced in-house on an Illumina MiSeq and processed with MiXCR. Alloreactive clones were identified by sequencing pre-transplant mixed lymphocyte reaction products and comparing these products with unstimulated pre-transplant donor and recipient T cells.

Overall study outcomes, separate from this receptor: Early after transplant, peak levels of circulating GvH clones were found to be associated with declines in HvG clones. The conclusions were limited by the relatively low number and heterogeneity of the intestinal transplant patients. Patients with donor T cell macrochimerism had high GvH to HvG T cell clonal ratios in their allografts. GvH clones turned up in recipient bone marrow, with some appearing earlier in ileal mucosa or blood, a pattern consistent with an intestinal mucosal origin.

The TCR was taken from a human patient who received an intestinal transplant. The rearranged chain carries TRBV28 and TRBJ1-1; TRBD1 fits 8 bases in the junction. Sequences were derived from alloreactive CD4+ T cells from a mixed lymphocyte reaction culture, sampled before intestinal transplant. The cell subset or site label, as the study defines it: CFSE-low proliferating T cells sorted from roughly 6-day pre-transplant mixed lymphocyte reaction (GvH or HvG direction). The DNA sequence is given as TGTGCCAGCAGTTTAGCAGGGGGCGGTAACACTGAAGCTTTCTTT. Its protein product is CASSLAGGGNTEAFF. Reference TRBV28 and TRBJ1-1 genes cover what lies past the CDR3, so the full variable domain is DVKVTQSSRYLVKRTGEKVFLECVQDMDHENMFWYRQDPGLGLRLIYFSYDVKMKEKGDIPEGYSVSREKKERFSLILESASTNQTSMYLCASSLAGGGNTEAFFGQGTRLTVV.